This T cell receptor (beta chain) is from a study of T cell responses to AZD1222 COVID-19 vaccine. Study-wide results and limits: Clonal diversity was possibly underestimated; the donors were predominantly white British and more often female. Just 5 to 7 AZD1222 recipients were seropositive at baseline. CD4 TCRs associated with vaccination spanned spike, dominating at 160-218 and 743-854.

In the case of this clone: No antigen is known for it.

Some clones are missing from TCRdb's copy, which holds only in-frame ones; the method was immunoSEQ multiplex PCR. The sample yields some 140,000 clones, 70% to 90% seen once. The trim removed 4 bases at V and 7 bases at J, leaving 4 bases unmatched. The CDR3 sequence is 11 residues long. From germline, CDR1 is DFQATT and CDR2 SNEGSKA (reference sequence). This chain joins TRBV20-1 and TRBJ2-7, with TRBD1 identical over 7 bases. The TCR sequence derives from an adult who received the AZD1222 COVID-19 vaccine. This sample comprised peripheral blood, obtained 28 days after the second AZD1222 dose. The CDR3 spells CSATDRAEQYF. CDR3 coding DNA: TGCAGTGCTACAGACAGGGCGGAGCAGTACTTC.